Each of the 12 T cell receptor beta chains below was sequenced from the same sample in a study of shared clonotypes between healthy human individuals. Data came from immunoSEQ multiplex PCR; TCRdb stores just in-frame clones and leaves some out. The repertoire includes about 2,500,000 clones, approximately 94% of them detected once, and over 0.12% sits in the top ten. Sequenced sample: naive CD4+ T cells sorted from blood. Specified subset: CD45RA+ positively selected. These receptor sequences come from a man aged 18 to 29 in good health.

The CDR3 sequence is CASSVGQLMNTEAFF. CDR3 DNA sequence: TGTGCCAGCAGCGTCGGACAGCTCATGAACACTGAAGCTTTCTTT. The V and J genes are TRBV11-2 and TRBJ1-1; D is possibly TRBD1 (6 bases). The germline V and J ends were trimmed by 5 bases and 0 bases, with 13 bases remaining between them. The CDR3 is 15 residues long. Germline CDR1 SGHAT, CDR2 FQNNGV. Complete variable domain (other parts from reference TRBV11-2 and TRBJ1-1): EAGVAQSPRYKIIEKRQSVAFWCNPISGHATLYWYQQILGQGPKLLIQFQNNGVVDDSQLPKDRFSAERLKGVDSTLKIQPAKLEDSAVYLCASSVGQLMNTEAFFGQGTRLTVV.

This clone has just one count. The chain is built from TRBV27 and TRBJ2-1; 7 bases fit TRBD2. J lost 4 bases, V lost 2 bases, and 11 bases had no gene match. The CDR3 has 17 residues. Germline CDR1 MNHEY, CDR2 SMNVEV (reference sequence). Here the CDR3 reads CASSLRGGESPYNEQFF. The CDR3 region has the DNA TGTGCCAGCAGTTTACGTGGGGGGGAATCCCCGTACAATGAGCAGTTCTTC.

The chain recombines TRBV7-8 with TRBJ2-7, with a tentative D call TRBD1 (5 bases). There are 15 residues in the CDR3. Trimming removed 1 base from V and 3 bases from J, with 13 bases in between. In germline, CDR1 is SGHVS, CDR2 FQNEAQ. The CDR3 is CASSLGRGSYYEQYF. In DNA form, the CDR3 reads TGTGCCAGCAGCTTAGGTAGGGGATCATACTACGAGCAGTACTTC.

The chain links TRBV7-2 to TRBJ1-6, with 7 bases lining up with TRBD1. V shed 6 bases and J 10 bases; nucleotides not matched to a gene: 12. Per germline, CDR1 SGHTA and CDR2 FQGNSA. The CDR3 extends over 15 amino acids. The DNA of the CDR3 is TGTGCCAGCAGGAGTCCGACAGGGATAATCTCACCCCTCCACTTT. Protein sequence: CASRSPTGIISPLHF.

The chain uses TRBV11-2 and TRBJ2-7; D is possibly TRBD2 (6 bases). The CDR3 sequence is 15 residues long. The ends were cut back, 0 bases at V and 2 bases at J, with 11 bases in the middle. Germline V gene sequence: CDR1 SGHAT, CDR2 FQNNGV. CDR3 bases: TGTGCCAGCAGCTTAGATGCCGCGGGACCCTACGAGCAGTACTTC. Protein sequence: CASSLDAAGPYEQYF.

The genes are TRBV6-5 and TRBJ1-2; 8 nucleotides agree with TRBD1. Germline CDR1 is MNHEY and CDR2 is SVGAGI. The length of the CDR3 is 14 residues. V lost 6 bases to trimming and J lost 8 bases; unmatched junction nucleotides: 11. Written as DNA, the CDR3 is TGTGCCAGCAGGCCAATGACAGGGGTGAAGGGCTACACCTTC. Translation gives CASRPMTGVKGYTF.

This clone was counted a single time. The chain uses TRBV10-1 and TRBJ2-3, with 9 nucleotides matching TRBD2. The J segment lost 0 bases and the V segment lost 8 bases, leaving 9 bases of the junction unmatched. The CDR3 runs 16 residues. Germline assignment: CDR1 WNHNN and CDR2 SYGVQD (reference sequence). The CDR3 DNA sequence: TGCGCCAGCGGGCCAGGCGGGGGGGCTAGCACAGATACGCAGTATTTT. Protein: CASGPGGGASTDTQYF.

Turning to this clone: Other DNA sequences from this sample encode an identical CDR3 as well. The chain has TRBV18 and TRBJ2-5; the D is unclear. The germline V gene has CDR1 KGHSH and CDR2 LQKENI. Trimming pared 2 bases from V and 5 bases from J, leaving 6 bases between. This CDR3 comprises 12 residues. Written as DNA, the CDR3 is TGTGCCAGCTCACCAAACCGGGAGACCCAGTACTTC. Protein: CASSPNRETQYF.

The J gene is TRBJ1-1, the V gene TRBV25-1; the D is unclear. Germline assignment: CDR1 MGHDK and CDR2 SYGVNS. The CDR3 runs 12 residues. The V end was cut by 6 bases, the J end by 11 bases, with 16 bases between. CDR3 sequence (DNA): TGTGCCAGCAGAGGGAACGTGGTACAGGCTTTCTTT. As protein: CASRGNVVQAFF.

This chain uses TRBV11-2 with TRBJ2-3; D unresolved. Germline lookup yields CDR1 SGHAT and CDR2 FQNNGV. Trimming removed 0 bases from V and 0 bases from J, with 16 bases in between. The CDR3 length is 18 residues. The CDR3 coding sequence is TGTGCCAGCAGCTTAGATCCTAGGCTACCCGAGAGCACAGATACGCAGTATTTT. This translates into CASSLDPRLPESTDTQYF.

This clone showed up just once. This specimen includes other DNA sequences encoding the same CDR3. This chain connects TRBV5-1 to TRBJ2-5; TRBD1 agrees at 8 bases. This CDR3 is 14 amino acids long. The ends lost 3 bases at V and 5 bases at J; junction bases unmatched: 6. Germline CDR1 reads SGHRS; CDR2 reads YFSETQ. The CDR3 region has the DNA TGCGCCAGCAGCTCCGGACAGGGAATGGAGACCCAGTACTTC. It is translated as CASSSGQGMETQYF.

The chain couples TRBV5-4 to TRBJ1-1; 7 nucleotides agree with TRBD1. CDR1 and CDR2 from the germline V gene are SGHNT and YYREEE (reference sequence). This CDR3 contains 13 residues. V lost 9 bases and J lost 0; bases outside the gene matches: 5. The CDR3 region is CATQGQMNTEAFF. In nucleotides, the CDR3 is TGTGCCACCCAGGGACAGATGAACACTGAAGCTTTCTTT.